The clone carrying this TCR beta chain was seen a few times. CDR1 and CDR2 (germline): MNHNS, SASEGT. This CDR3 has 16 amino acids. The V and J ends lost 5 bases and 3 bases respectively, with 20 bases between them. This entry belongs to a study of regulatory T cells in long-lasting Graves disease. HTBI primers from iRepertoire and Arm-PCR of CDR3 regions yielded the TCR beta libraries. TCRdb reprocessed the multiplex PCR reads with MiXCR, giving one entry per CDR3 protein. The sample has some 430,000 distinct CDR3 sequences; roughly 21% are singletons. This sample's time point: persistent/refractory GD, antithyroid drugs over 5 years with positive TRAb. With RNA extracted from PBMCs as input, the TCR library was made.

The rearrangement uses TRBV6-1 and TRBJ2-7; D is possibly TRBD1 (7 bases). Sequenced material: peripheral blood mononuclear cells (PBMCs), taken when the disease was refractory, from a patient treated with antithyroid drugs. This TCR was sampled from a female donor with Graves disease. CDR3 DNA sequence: TGTGCCAGCAGTAGACAGGGTGCGGGACCCTTCTACGAGCAGTACTTC. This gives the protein CASSRQGAGPFYEQYF.